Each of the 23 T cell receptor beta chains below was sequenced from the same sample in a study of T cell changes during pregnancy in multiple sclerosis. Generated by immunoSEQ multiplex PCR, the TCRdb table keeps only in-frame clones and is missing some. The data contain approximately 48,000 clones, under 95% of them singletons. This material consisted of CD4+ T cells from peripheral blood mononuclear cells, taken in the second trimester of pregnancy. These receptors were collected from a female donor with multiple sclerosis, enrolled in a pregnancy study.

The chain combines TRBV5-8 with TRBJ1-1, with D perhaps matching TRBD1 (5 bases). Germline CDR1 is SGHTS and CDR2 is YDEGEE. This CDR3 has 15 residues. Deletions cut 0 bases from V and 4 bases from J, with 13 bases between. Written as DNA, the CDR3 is TGTGCCAGCAGCTTGGTTTGGGGGGAGAGCACTGAAGCTTTCTTT. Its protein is CASSLVWGESTEAFF. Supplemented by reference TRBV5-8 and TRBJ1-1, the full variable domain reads EAGVTQSPTHLIKTRGQQATLRCSPISGHTSVYWYQQALGLGLQFLLWYDEGEERNRGNFPPRFSGRQFPNYSSELNVNALELEDSALYLCASSLVWGESTEAFFGQGTRLTVV.

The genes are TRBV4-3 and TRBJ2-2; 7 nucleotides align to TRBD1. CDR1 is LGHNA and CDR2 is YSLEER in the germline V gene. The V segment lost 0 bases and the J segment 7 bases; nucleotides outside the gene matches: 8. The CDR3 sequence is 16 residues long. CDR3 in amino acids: CASSQEGTGVNGELFF. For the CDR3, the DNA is TGCGCCAGCAGCCAAGAAGGCACAGGGGTGAACGGGGAGCTGTTTTTT.

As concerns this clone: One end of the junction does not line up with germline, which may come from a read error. CDR3 DNA: TGTGCCAGCAGGGAAGGGGACAGGGGACGAGAAAAACTGTTTTTT. Its protein product is CASREGDRGREKLFF. The chain uses TRBV2 and TRBJ1-4; the match to TRBD1 covers 10 bases. The V gene's germline CDR1 is SNHLY and CDR2 FYNNEI. CDR3 length: 15 amino acids.

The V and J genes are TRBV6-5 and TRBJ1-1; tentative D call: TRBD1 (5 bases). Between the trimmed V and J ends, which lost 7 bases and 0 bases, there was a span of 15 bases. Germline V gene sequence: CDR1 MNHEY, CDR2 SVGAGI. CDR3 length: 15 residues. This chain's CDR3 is CASKEEGRMNTEAFF. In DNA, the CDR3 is TGTGCCAGCAAAGAGGAGGGGCGGATGAACACTGAAGCTTTCTTT.

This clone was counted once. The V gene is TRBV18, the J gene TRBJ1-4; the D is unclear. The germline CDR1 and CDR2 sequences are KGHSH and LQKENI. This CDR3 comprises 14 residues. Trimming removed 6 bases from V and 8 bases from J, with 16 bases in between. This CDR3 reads CASSPTNAREKLFF. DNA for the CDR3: TGTGCCAGCTCCCCGACCAACGCCAGGGAAAAACTGTTTTTT.

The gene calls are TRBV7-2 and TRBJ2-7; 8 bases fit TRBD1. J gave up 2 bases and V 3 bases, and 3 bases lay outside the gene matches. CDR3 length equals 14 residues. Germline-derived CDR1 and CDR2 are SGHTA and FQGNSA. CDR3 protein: CASSLGQEPYEQYF. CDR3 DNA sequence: TGTGCCAGCAGCTTGGGACAGGAACCCTACGAGCAGTACTTC.

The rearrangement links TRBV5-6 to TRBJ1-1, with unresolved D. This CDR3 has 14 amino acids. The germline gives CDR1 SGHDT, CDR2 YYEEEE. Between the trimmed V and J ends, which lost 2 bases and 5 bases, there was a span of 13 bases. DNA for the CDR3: TGTGCCAGCAGCTTCCCGGGTGCGGCAACTGAAGCTTTCTTT. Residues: CASSFPGAATEAFF.

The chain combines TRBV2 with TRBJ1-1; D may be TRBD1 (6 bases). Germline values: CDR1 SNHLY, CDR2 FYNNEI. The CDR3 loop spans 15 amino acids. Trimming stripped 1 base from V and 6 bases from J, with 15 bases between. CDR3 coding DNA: TGTGCCAGCAGTGAAGGTACAGGGTGGGGAGCTGAAGCTTTCTTT. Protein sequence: CASSEGTGWGAEAFF.

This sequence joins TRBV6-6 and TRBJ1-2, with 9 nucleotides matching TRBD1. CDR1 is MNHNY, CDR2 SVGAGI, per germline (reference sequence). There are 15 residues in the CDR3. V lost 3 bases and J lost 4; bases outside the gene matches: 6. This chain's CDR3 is CASSYPGQGSYGYTF. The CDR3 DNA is TGTGCCAGCAGTTATCCCGGACAGGGGAGCTATGGCTACACCTTC.

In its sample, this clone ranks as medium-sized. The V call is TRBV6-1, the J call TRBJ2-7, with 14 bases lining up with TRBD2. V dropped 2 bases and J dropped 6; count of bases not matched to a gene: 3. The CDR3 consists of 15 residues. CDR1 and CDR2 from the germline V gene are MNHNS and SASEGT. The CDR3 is CASSEKGTSGGEQYF. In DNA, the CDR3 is TGTGCCAGCAGTGAAAAAGGGACTAGCGGGGGCGAGCAGTACTTC.

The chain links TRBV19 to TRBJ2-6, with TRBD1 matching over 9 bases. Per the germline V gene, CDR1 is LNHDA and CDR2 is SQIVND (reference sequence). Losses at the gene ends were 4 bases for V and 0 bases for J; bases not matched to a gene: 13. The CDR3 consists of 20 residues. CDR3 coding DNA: TGTGCCAGTAGTACGGGGGCCGGGACAGGGAGCCGCTCTGGGGCCAACGTCCTGACTTTC. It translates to CASSTGAGTGSRSGANVLTF.

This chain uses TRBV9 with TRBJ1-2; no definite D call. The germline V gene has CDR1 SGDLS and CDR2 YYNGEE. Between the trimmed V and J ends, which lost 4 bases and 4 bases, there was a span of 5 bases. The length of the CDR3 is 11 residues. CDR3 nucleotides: TGTGCCAGCAGCCCGGGCTATGGCTACACCTTC. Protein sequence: CASSPGYGYTF.

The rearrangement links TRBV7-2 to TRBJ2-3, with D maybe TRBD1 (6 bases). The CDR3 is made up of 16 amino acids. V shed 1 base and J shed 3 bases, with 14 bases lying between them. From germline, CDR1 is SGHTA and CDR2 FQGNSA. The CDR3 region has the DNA TGTGCCAGCAGCTTAGAAATTCGGGACACTACAGATACGCAGTATTTT. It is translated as CASSLEIRDTTDTQYF.

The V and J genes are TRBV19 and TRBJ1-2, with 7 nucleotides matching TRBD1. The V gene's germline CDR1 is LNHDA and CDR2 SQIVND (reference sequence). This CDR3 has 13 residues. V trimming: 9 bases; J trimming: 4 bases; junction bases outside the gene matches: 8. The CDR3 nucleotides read TGTGCCAGCCGGCCCCCAGGGGGCTATGGCTACACCTTC. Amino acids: CASRPPGGYGYTF.

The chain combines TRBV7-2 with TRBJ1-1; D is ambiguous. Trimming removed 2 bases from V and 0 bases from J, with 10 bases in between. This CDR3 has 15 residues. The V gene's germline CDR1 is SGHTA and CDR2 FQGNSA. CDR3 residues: CASSLRKGVNTEAFF. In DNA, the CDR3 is TGTGCCAGCAGCTTACGGAAAGGAGTGAACACTGAAGCTTTCTTT.

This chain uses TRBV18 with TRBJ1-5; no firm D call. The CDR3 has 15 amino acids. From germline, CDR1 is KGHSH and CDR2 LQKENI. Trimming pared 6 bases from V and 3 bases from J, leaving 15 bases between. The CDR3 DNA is TGTGCCAGCTCCAGAACAAGCGGACTCAATCAGCCCCAGCATTTT. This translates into CASSRTSGLNQPQHF.

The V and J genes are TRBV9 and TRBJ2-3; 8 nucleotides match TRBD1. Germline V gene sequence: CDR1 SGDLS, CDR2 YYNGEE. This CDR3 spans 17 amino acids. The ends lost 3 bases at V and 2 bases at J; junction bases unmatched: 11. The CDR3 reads CASSARAQGANTDTQYF. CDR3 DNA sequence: TGTGCCAGCAGCGCGCGGGCCCAGGGGGCCAACACAGATACGCAGTATTTT.

Here the CDR3 reads CASSQGRTNEKLFF. CDR3 in DNA: TGTGCCAGCTCACAGGGGAGGACTAATGAAAAACTGTTTTTT. The rearrangement links TRBV18 to TRBJ1-4; perhaps TRBD1 as D (5 bases). Trimming took off 4 bases at V and 2 bases at J, with 8 bases between the two ends. Germline CDR1 is KGHSH and CDR2 is LQKENI. CDR3 size: 14 residues.

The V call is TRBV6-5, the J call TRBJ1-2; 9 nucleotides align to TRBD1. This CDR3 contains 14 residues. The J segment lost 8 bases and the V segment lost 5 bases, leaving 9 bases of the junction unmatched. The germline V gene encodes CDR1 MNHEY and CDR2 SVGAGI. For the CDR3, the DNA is TGTGCCAGCAGTAACCGGGACAGGGTAGGGGGCTACACCTTC. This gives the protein CASSNRDRVGGYTF.

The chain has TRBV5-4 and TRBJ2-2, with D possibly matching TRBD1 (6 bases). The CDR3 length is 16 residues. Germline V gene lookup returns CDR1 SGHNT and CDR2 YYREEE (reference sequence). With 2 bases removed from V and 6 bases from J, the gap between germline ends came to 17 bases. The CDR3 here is CASSFNTGSVAGELFF. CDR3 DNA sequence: TGTGCCAGCAGCTTCAACACAGGGTCCGTAGCCGGGGAGCTGTTTTTT.

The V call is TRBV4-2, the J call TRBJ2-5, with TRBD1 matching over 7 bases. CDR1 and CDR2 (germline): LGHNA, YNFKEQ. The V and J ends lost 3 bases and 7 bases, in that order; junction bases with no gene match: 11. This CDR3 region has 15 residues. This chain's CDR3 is CASSQNLDRPLTQYF. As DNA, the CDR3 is TGTGCCAGCAGCCAGAACTTGGACAGGCCCCTGACCCAGTACTTC.

The CDR3 reads CASSLGPGQGKGNTIYF. In DNA form, the CDR3 reads TGTGCCAGCAGCTTAGGCCCGGGACAGGGGAAAGGAAACACCATATATTTT. This chain connects TRBV7-8 to TRBJ1-3, with 10 positions matching TRBD1. J was trimmed by 4 bases and V by 1 base; bases with no gene match: 7. In germline, CDR1 is SGHVS, CDR2 FQNEAQ. The CDR3 is made up of 17 amino acids.

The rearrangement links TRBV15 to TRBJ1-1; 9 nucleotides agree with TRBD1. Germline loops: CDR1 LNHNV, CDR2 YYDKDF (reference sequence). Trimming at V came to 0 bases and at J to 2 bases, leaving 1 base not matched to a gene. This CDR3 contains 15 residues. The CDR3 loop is CATSREGQGNTEAFF. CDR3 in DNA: TGTGCCACCAGCAGAGAGGGACAGGGAAACACTGAAGCTTTCTTT.